The rows below give T cell receptor beta chains drawn from one sample of a study of technical replicates of blood from several donors. Assay: immunoSEQ multiplex PCR; the TCRdb copy retains only in-frame clones and omits some. The table lists approximately 51,000 clones, just over 90% of them singletons. Material: PBMCs. The receptor set was obtained from a human donor in good health. Some clones in this sample may be carry-over from other donors' samples. Both conserved end residues are part of each CDR3. The D gene is left open where the match is weak. Rows may omit the clone size; those that give it use once, few, many or a size class.

>TRBD1|-|TRBJ1-6|TRBV29-1
CSVGGTGEGSPLHF
TGCAGCGTTGGAGGGACAGGGGAGGGTTCACCCCTCCACTTT
>-|once|TRBJ1-2|TRBV19
CASTDPRGGAWGYTF
TGTGCCAGTACCGATCCTCGGGGGGGCGCCTGGGGCTACACCTTC
>TRBD2|-|TRBJ2-1|TRBV9
CASSVRSGGSSYNEQFF
TGTGCCAGCAGCGTAAGGTCGGGGGGGAGCTCCTACAATGAGCAGTTCTTC
>-|-|TRBJ1-5|TRBV2
CAIGGGVTGPQHF
TGTGCCATCGGGGGAGGGGTCACTGGGCCCCAGCATTTT
>-|-|TRBJ2-3|TRBV6-5
CASSRTVGTQYF
TGTGCCAGCAGCCGTACCGTCGGTACGCAGTATTTT
>-|-|TRBJ1-6|TRBV12-5
CASGWGAPLHF
TGTGCTAGTGGTTGGGGCGCACCCCTCCACTTT
>-|-|TRBJ1-1|TRBV18
CASSPNRDGEAFF
TGTGCCAGCTCACCTAACAGAGACGGTGAAGCTTTCTTT
>-|-|TRBJ1-5|TRBV30
CAWSPEGYQLQHF
TGTGCCTGGAGTCCGGAGGGGTATCAGCTCCAGCATTTT
>TRBD1|-|TRBJ2-1|TRBV7-9
CASSLLDRDDEQFF
TGTGCCAGCAGCTTACTCGACAGGGACGATGAGCAGTTCTTC
>-|once|TRBJ1-1|TRBV7-2
CASSLAIKTEAFF
TGTGCCAGCAGCTTAGCGATAAAGACTGAGGCTTTCTTT
>-|-|TRBJ2-6|TRBV7-2
CASSSDSSGANVLTF
TGTGCCAGCAGCTCAGACAGCTCTGGGGCCAACGTCCTGACTTTC
>TRBD1|-|TRBJ2-7|TRBV7-8
CASSQGTAYEQYF
TGTGCCAGCAGTCAAGGGACAGCCTACGAGCAGTACTTC
>TRBD1|-|TRBJ1-3|TRBV5-6
CASSGFTGGASGNTIYF
TGTGCCAGCAGCGGGTTTACAGGGGGCGCTTCTGGAAACACCATATATTTT
>-|-|TRBJ1-6|TRBV28
CASSFPVSSYNSPLHF
TGTGCCAGCAGTTTCCCCGTGAGCTCCTATAATTCACCCCTCCACTTT
>TRBD2|-|TRBJ2-5|TRBV5-1
CASSLGLAGWETQYF
TGCGCCAGCAGCTTGGGACTAGCGGGATGGGAGACCCAGTACTTC
>TRBD1|-|TRBJ2-1|TRBV10-3
CAISGDRGRNNSQFF
TGTGCCATCAGTGGTGACAGGGGGCGCAACAATTCCCAGTTCTTC
>TRBD1|-|TRBJ1-2|TRBV7-9
CASSLADRDYTF
TGTGCCAGCAGCTTAGCGGACAGGGACTACACCTTC
>-|few|TRBJ1-6|TRBV5-1
CASSPSGGYSPLHF
TGCGCCAGCAGCCCTTCGGGAGGCTACTCACCCCTCCACTTT
>-|once|TRBJ2-2|TRBV7-3
CASSSAGRHTGELFF
TGTGCCAGCAGCTCCGCGGGACGTCACACCGGGGAGCTGTTTTTT
>-|-|TRBJ1-3|TRBV30
CAWSVLSGNTIYF
TGTGCCTGGAGTGTATTATCTGGAAACACCATATATTTT